This TCR beta chain derives from a study of response to subunit inactivated influenza vaccine. Overall study findings and caveats: With each seasonal influenza vaccination, the authors suggested, few new T cells are recruited.

TCRdb itself ran the RT-PCR reads through MiXCR, one entry per CDR3 protein. The sample consists of roughly 620,000 distinct CDR3 sequences, 11% of them appearing once. With regard to this clonotype: Its specificity is not known.

Trimming at V came to 6 bases and at J to 3 bases, leaving 5 bases not matched to a gene. The CDR3 sequence is 15 residues long. CDR1 SQVTM and CDR2 ANQGSEA come from the germline V gene. Separately, the same data were catalogued under a study of T cells expressing NK-cell markers. That publication notes: In generating TCR beta cDNA, 5'RACE template switching with UMIs was used. The TCR beta repertoires were obtained from sorted CD3+CD56+NKG2C+, CD3+CD56+NKG2C- and CD3+CD56-NKG2C+ T cells.

The material was PBMCs from blood, obtained on the day of vaccination. The rearrangement joins TRBV29-1 to TRBJ2-3; 14 bases match TRBD2. The sequence derives from a middle-aged man who received an inactivated influenza vaccine. This CDR3 is CSVRLAGGPTDTQYF. DNA for the CDR3: TGCAGCGTGAGACTAGCGGGGGGGCCTACAGATACGCAGTATTTT.